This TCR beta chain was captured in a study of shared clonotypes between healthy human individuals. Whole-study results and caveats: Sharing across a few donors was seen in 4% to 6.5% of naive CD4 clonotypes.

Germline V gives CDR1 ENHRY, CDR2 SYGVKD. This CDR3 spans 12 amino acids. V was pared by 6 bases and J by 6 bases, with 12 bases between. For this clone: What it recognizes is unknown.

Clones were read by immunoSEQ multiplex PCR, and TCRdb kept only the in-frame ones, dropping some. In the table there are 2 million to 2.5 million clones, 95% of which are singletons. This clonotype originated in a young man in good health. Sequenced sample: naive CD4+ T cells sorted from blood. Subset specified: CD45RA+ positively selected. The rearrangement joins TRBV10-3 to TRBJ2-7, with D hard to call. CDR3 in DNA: TGTGCCATCAGAGACCTCGCATCCGAGCAGTACTTC. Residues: CAIRDLASEQYF.